The rows below give T cell receptor beta chains drawn from one sample of a study of CD8 T cells in Susac syndrome. TCRdb analysed the immunoSEQ multiplex PCR reads with MiXCR anew, one entry per CDR3 protein. The sample contains over 300,000 distinct CDR3 sequences, approximately 90% of which appear only once. Sequencing input: CD4+ T cells from PBMCs. Every receptor here comes from a human donor with multiple sclerosis. CDR3s include the opening cysteine and the closing phenylalanine or tryptophan.

V gene	J gene	CDR3 protein
TRBV12-3/TRBV12-4	TRBJ1-6	CASSPGLNNSPLHF
TRBV2	TRBJ1-4	CASRWTANNEKLFF
TRBV30	TRBJ2-7	CAWSGTSGGLLHEQYF
TRBV12-3/TRBV12-4	TRBJ2-1	CASTLWVSGVRNEQFF
TRBV11-2	TRBJ1-5	CASSLDRKQPQHF
TRBV7-9	TRBJ1-1	CASSGGYKPVNTEAFF
TRBV20-1	TRBJ2-1	CSADPAYGLEQFF
TRBV7-8	TRBJ2-1	CASSTRDRYNEQFF
TRBV30	TRBJ1-4	CAWSLNRLEKLFF
TRBV3-1	TRBJ2-7	CASSQEGGSGNGEQYF
TRBV3-1	TRBJ1-2	CASSQGDPGQGVDYGYTF
TRBV9	TRBJ2-7	CASSEGQRSSYEQYF
TRBV30	TRBJ1-5	CAWSVRGGVSNQPQHF
TRBV12-5	TRBJ1-1	CASGLDRGRGTEAFF
TRBV7-2	TRBJ2-1	CASSLVSGRINEQFF
TRBV3-1	TRBJ1-1	CASSSPGTEAFF
TRBV19	TRBJ2-1	CASSIVAAGGNEQFF
TRBV19	TRBJ1-5	CASNTPPFQPQHF
TRBV6-2/TRBV6-3	TRBJ2-1	CASSWGRMSSYNEQFF
TRBV19	TRBJ2-6	CASTRAGERSGANVLTF
TRBV4-2	TRBJ2-5	CASSQTEFSGRRETQYF
TRBV11-2	TRBJ2-7	CASSLTLGLAGGNEQYF
TRBV7-9	TRBJ2-2	CASSLRLGELFF
TRBV20-1	TRBJ2-5	CSASRLQETQYF
TRBV3-1	TRBJ1-1	CASSPRQQMNTEAFF
TRBV29-1	TRBJ2-3	CSVDRGGTDTQYF
TRBV6-5	TRBJ1-5	CASSYSPGPGSNQPQHF
TRBV7-2	TRBJ1-2	CASSLPRGTAGYTF
TRBV9	TRBJ1-6	CASSDDRGGGSPLHF
TRBV5-1	TRBJ2-7	CASSRGPSSYEQYF
TRBV19	TRBJ2-1	CASSPLVDLAEQFF
TRBV29-1	TRBJ2-7	CSANGQGREQYF
TRBV7-9	TRBJ2-1	CASSKRQGSPREQFF
TRBV4-3	TRBJ1-4	CASSQDVRGDEKLFF
TRBV12-3/TRBV12-4	TRBJ2-1	CASSYSSGGAGEFF
TRBV6-6	TRBJ1-5	CASSLDRINQPQHF
TRBV29-1	TRBJ1-2	CSVLISGPPEGGYTF
TRBV3-1	TRBJ2-7	CASSQGPGSSYEQYF
TRBV5-4	TRBJ2-5	CASSPLLLAGGGQETQYF
TRBV25-1	TRBJ2-3	CATGASTDTQYF
TRBV2	TRBJ2-3	CASSAWQGADTQYF
TRBV19	TRBJ1-5	CASSIRGRDQPQHF
TRBV7-9	TRBJ1-2	CASSLTAYGYTF
TRBV6-5	TRBJ2-5	CASSYVNGRGVGTQYF
TRBV29-1	TRBJ2-5	CSVGIQGSWAGIETQYF
TRBV12-3/TRBV12-4	TRBJ2-7	CASRQREVSYEQYF
TRBV7-9	TRBJ2-5	CASSFVAQGSQYF
TRBV9	TRBJ1-3	CASSVVDYGDNYSGNTIYF
TRBV30	TRBJ1-2	CAWSRDSNYGYTF
TRBV13	TRBJ1-6	CASSPRGGVTGGDSPLHF
TRBV20-1	TRBJ2-3	CSAVTVSDTQYF
TRBV2	TRBJ2-2	CASSGFSGGNTGELFF
TRBV10-3	TRBJ1-2	CATTRDFREEGYTF
TRBV19	TRBJ1-2	CASTISGYGYTF
TRBV6-5	TRBJ2-1	CASSPLAGGPGQFF
TRBV19	TRBJ2-3	CASSSGLAGGVGTQYF